This T cell receptor beta chain comes out of a study of blood T cell repertoires in COVID-19. Study overall: The United States, Italy and Spain provided the acute and convalescent COVID-19 samples. PBMCs, B-cell-depleted T cells, or T cells provided the cDNA or gDNA that made up the material.

The V and J ends lost 0 bases and 9 bases respectively, with 16 bases between them. The CDR3 contains 15 residues. The germline V gene has CDR1 SGDLS and CDR2 YYNGEE. In the study's own analysis: The assay estimated nucleated cells by amplifying reference gene primers. The assay was immunoSEQ multiplex PCR, and TCRdb's table has in-frame clones only and misses some. The V and J calls and clone size were taken over from that table, and D and trimming were inferred from the DNA. In the table there are about 220,000 clones, roughly 85% of which are singletons. The sequenced sample consisted of peripheral blood. This chain uses TRBV9 with TRBJ2-1, with D tentatively TRBD2 (6 bases). The TCR originated in an elderly woman with acute or convalescent COVID-19. The CDR3 region has the DNA TGTGCCAGCAGCGTAGGCGGAGGGGCGTTTGGTGAGCAGTTCTTC. Protein: CASSVGGGAFGEQFF.